This T cell receptor (beta chain) stems from a study of blood T cell repertoires in COVID-19. About the research overall: Acute and convalescent COVID-19 samples came from the United States, Italy and Spain. Sample material is recorded as cDNA or gDNA derived from T cells, B-cell-depleted T cells, or PBMCs.

The CDR3 spans 11 residues. Germline V lookup: CDR1 MDHEN, CDR2 SYDVKM. The V and J ends lost 7 bases and 6 bases, in that order; junction bases with no gene match: 1. Some clones are missing from TCRdb's copy, which holds only in-frame ones; the method was immunoSEQ multiplex PCR. In the table there are under 150,000 clones, 80% to 90% of which are singletons. J is TRBJ1-2 and V is TRBV28, with 8 positions matching TRBD1. This sequence was found in a woman aged 55 to 70 with active COVID-19. The sequenced sample was peripheral blood. This CDR3 reads CASKGQDGYTF. CDR3 nucleotide sequence: TGTGCCAGCAAGGGACAGGATGGCTACACCTTC.